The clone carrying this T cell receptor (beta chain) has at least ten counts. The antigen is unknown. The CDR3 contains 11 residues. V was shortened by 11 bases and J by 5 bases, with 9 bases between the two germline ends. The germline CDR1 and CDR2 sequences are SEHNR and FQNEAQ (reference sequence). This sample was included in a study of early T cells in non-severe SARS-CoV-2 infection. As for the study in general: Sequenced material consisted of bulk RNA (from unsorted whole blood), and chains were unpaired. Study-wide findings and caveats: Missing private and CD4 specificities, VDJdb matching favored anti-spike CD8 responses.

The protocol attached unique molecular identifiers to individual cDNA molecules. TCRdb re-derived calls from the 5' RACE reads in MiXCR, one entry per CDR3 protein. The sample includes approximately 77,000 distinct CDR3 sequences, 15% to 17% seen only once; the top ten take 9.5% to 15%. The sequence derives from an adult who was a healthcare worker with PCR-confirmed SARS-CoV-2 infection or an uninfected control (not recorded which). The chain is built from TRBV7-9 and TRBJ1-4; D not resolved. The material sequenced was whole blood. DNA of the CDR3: TGTGCCGGAGGATCAAATGAAAAACTGTTTTTT. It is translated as CAGGSNEKLFF. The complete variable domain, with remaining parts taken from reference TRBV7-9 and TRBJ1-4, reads DTGVSQNPRHKITKRGQNVTFRCDPISEHNRLYWYRQTLGQGPEFLTYFQNEAQLEKSRLLSDRFSAERPKGSFSTLEIQRTEQGDSAMYLCAGGSNEKLFFGSGTQLSVL.